Below, 24 T cell receptor beta chains from the same sample are listed, as sequenced in a study of blood T cell repertoires in COVID-19. Sequenced by immunoSEQ multiplex PCR; TCRdb stores in-frame clones only, minus some. This table has fewer than 400,000 clones, about nine tenths appearing once. The material sequenced was PBMCs or T cells enriched from blood (not recorded which). Receptor source: a man aged 55 to 70 who had recovered from COVID-19.

The rearrangement joins TRBV6-1 to TRBJ1-3; D may be TRBD1 (6 bases). From germline, CDR1 is MNHNS and CDR2 SASEGT. CDR3 length: 15 residues. Trimming stripped 1 base from V and 4 bases from J, with 11 bases between. In nucleotides, the CDR3 is TGTGCCAGCAGTGAAGACACAGGGATAGGAAACACCATATATTTT. Translation: CASSEDTGIGNTIYF.

This clone was detected once. The J gene is TRBJ2-7, the V gene TRBV30; D perhaps matches TRBD2 (7 bases). The CDR3 totals 12 residues. V lost 2 bases, J lost 6 bases, and 11 bases lay in between. The germline CDR1 and CDR2 sequences are GTSNPN and SVGIG (reference sequence). The CDR3 DNA sequence: TGTGCCTGGAGTAACGGGGGGCCCGAGCAGTACTTC. Its translation is CAWSNGGPEQYF.

The chain links TRBV29-1 to TRBJ2-4; 7 nucleotides agree with TRBD2. This CDR3 is 15 amino acids long. J gave up 8 bases and V 0 bases, and 10 bases lay outside the gene matches. Per germline, CDR1 SQVTM and CDR2 ANQGSEA. In DNA, the CDR3 is TGCAGCGTTGAAGATAGGAGGACTAGTGAATACATTCAGTACTTC. Protein sequence: CSVEDRRTSEYIQYF.

The chain employs TRBV9 and TRBJ1-5, with D possibly TRBD1 on 5 matching bases. The CDR3 is made up of 17 amino acids. Trimming cost V 2 bases and J 0 bases, with 15 bases left between them. Germline-derived CDR1 and CDR2 are SGDLS and YYNGEE. Written as DNA, the CDR3 is TGTGCCAGCAGCGTCAACTACAGGAAGATTAGCAATCAGCCCCAGCATTTT. Protein sequence: CASSVNYRKISNQPQHF.

This clone was detected a few times. The chain couples TRBV7-9 to TRBJ2-6; 7 bases fit TRBD1. V lost 5 bases, J lost 2 bases, and 3 bases stayed unmatched. Per the germline V gene, CDR1 is SEHNR and CDR2 is FQNEAQ (reference sequence). CDR3 length: 15 residues. The CDR3 sequence is CASSLQGTGANVLTF. DNA of the CDR3: TGTGCCAGCAGCCTACAGGGGACTGGGGCCAACGTCCTGACTTTC.

This chain uses TRBV12-5 with TRBJ2-1, with D perhaps matching TRBD1 (6 bases). The CDR3 length is 15 residues. Germline CDR1 reads LGHNT; CDR2 reads FRNRAP. With 7 bases removed from V and 4 bases from J, the gap between germline ends came to 17 bases. In DNA form, the CDR3 reads TGTGCTAGTGCCAACCCGGGACACGAGTACAATGAGCAGTTCTTC. Residues: CASANPGHEYNEQFF.

The J gene is TRBJ1-4, the V gene TRBV18, with 9 nucleotides matching TRBD1. Losses at the gene ends were 2 bases for V and 1 base for J; bases not matched to a gene: 11. Germline lookup yields CDR1 KGHSH and CDR2 LQKENI. The CDR3 totals 19 residues. CDR3 nucleotide sequence: TGTGCCAGCTCACCATCCGGGACAGGGTTGAGAGGAACTAATGAAAAACTGTTTTTT. Translation gives CASSPSGTGLRGTNEKLFF. Filled out from reference TRBV18 and TRBJ1-4, the complete variable domain reads NAGVMQNPRHLVRRRGQEARLRCSPMKGHSHVYWYRQLPEEGLKFMVYLQKENIIDESGMPKERFSAEFPKEGPSILRIQQVVRGDSAAYFCASSPSGTGLRGTNEKLFFGSGTQLSVL.

The rearrangement links TRBV6-1 to TRBJ2-3; TRBD2 might be the D (6 bases). V was pared by 1 base and J by 6 bases, with 14 bases between. CDR1 and CDR2 from the germline V gene are MNHNS and SASEGT. This CDR3 spans 15 amino acids. The chain's CDR3 is CASSEVSGGRDTQYF. In DNA, the CDR3 is TGTGCCAGCAGTGAAGTTAGCGGAGGGAGGGATACGCAGTATTTT.

This clone was detected once. The chain recombines TRBV11-3 with TRBJ2-1; TRBD2 aligns across 11 bases. The CDR3 covers 17 residues. The germline CDR1 and CDR2 sequences are SGHNT and YENEEA. V dropped 4 bases and J dropped 1; count of bases not matched to a gene: 6. Here the CDR3 reads CASSSDGTSGSYNEQFF. The CDR3 nucleotides read TGTGCCAGCAGCTCGGATGGGACTAGCGGATCCTACAATGAGCAGTTCTTC.

The V gene is TRBV6-5, the J gene TRBJ2-1, with 8 bases fitting TRBD2. CDR1 and CDR2 from the germline V gene are MNHEY and SVGAGI. This CDR3 spans 16 amino acids. The V and J ends lost 4 bases and 5 bases, in that order; junction bases with no gene match: 10. The CDR3 loop is CASSSPSSGAHNEQFF. Written as DNA, the CDR3 is TGTGCCAGCAGTTCGCCGAGTAGCGGGGCTCACAATGAGCAGTTCTTC.

This chain uses TRBV14 with TRBJ2-1; TRBD2 matches 8 bases. The CDR3 extends over 16 amino acids. Germline V gene lookup returns CDR1 SGHDN and CDR2 FVKESK. Losses at the gene ends were 0 bases for V and 7 bases for J; bases not matched to a gene: 8. CDR3 sequence (DNA): TGTGCCAGCAGCCAAGATCATAGGACTAGCAAGAATGAGCAGTTCTTC. Protein product: CASSQDHRTSKNEQFF. The whole variable domain, filled in from reference TRBV14 and TRBJ2-1, reads EAGVTQFPSHSVIEKGQTVTLRCDPISGHDNLYWYRRVMGKEIKFLLHFVKESKQDESGMPNNRFLAERTGGTYSTLKVQPAELEDSGVYFCASSQDHRTSKNEQFFGPGTRLTVL.

The V call is TRBV6-1, the J call TRBJ1-2; D is ambiguous. With 0 bases removed from V and 1 base from J, the gap between germline ends came to 6 bases. Germline CDR1 is MNHNS and CDR2 is SASEGT. The CDR3 consists of 14 residues. The CDR3 reads CASSEAGSNYGYTF. As DNA, the CDR3 is TGTGCCAGCAGTGAAGCTGGCAGTAACTATGGCTACACCTTC.

On this clone: Other DNA sequences in this sample translate to the same CDR3. The chain uses TRBV5-1 and TRBJ1-2; unclear D gene. Per germline, CDR1 SGHRS and CDR2 YFSETQ. The CDR3 length is 14 residues. The V gene lost 0 bases and the J gene lost 1 base, with 7 bases spanning the gap. The CDR3 reads CASSLDRVNYGYTF. The CDR3 nucleotides read TGCGCCAGCAGCTTGGATCGGGTTAACTATGGCTACACCTTC. The complete variable domain, with remaining parts taken from reference TRBV5-1 and TRBJ1-2, reads KAGVTQTPRYLIKTRGQQVTLSCSPISGHRSVSWYQQTPGQGLQFLFEYFSETQRNKGNFPGRFSGRQFSNSRSEMNVSTLELGDSALYLCASSLDRVNYGYTFGSGTRLTVV.

The chain couples TRBV15 to TRBJ2-1; possible D gene TRBD2, 6 bases. Trimming took 3 bases from V and 6 from J, leaving 15 bases between them. The CDR3 length is 15 residues. CDR1 and CDR2 (germline): LNHNV, YYDKDF (reference sequence). CDR3 nucleotides: TGTGCCACCAGCAGGGGGGGACCTCCCCTCAATGAGCAGTTCTTC. This sequence encodes CATSRGGPPLNEQFF.

The chain carries TRBV6-2 or TRBV6-3 and TRBJ2-1; TRBD1 matches 9 bases. This CDR3 comprises 13 residues. Germline values: CDR1 MNHEY, CDR2 SVGEGT. Trimming cost V 6 bases and J 8 bases; bases outside gene matches: 5. The CDR3 sequence is CASSGTGRDEQFF. In nucleotides, the CDR3 is TGTGCCAGCAGCGGGACAGGGAGAGATGAGCAGTTCTTC.

The CDR3 here is CASSDSASSYNEQFF. The DNA for the CDR3 is TGTGCCAGCAGCGATAGCGCGAGCTCCTACAATGAGCAGTTCTTC. This sequence joins TRBV9 and TRBJ2-1, with D maybe TRBD2 (5 bases). The germline V gene encodes CDR1 SGDLS and CDR2 YYNGEE. The CDR3 spans 15 residues. V lost 3 bases to trimming and J lost 0 bases, with 10 bases between them. Drawing the rest from reference TRBV9 and TRBJ2-1, the complete variable domain is DSGVTQTPKHLITATGQRVTLRCSPRSGDLSVYWYQQSLDQGLQFLIQYYNGEERAKGNILERFSAQQFPDLHSELNLSSLELGDSALYFCASSDSASSYNEQFFGPGTRLTVL.

The chain is built from TRBV10-3 and TRBJ2-7; D is perhaps TRBD2 (5 bases). Germline-derived CDR1 and CDR2 are ENHRY and SYGVKD. The CDR3 sequence is 15 residues long. Trimming pared 0 bases from V and 3 bases from J, leaving 12 bases between. CDR3 sequence: CAISESGGYFYEQYF. The CDR3 DNA reads TGTGCCATCAGTGAGTCTGGCGGGTATTTCTACGAGCAGTACTTC.

This sequence joins TRBV2 and TRBJ2-1, with D hard to call. Per the germline V gene, CDR1 is SNHLY and CDR2 is FYNNEI. V gave up 7 bases and J gave up 8 bases, with 12 bases separating them. CDR3 length: 12 residues. The DNA for the CDR3 is TGTGCCAGCACCCCGGTATTCGATGAGCAGTTCTTC. It is translated as CASTPVFDEQFF.

The chain joins TRBV6-5 to TRBJ2-5; TRBD2 aligns across 9 bases. Germline CDR1 MNHEY, CDR2 SVGAGI. The CDR3 sequence is 16 residues long. J was trimmed by 2 bases and V by 2 bases; bases with no gene match: 6. The CDR3 DNA reads as TGTGCCAGCAGTTACCGAGGACTAGCGCAACAAGAGACCCAGTACTTC. Encoded protein: CASSYRGLAQQETQYF.

This chain connects TRBV28 to TRBJ1-4; 7 bases map to TRBD1. Germline values: CDR1 MDHEN, CDR2 SYDVKM. V was clipped by 1 base and J by 1 base; unmatched bases: 9. CDR3 length: 18 residues. CDR3 protein: CASSLLSWRQGTNEKLFF. CDR3 sequence (DNA): TGTGCCAGCAGTTTATTAAGTTGGCGACAGGGAACTAATGAAAAACTGTTTTTT.

This clone has only one observation. The V and J genes are TRBV5-1 and TRBJ2-6; the D is unclear. CDR1 is SGHRS, CDR2 YFSETQ, per germline. CDR3 length: 18 residues. Trimming left V 0 bases short and J 15 bases short, with 28 bases between. This CDR3 reads CASSLATAGWFGGEGLTF. DNA for the CDR3: TGCGCCAGCAGCTTGGCCACCGCCGGTTGGTTCGGTGGAGAAGGCCTGACTTTC.

The V gene is TRBV5-5, the J gene TRBJ2-7; D might be TRBD1 (5 bases). The CDR3 runs to 13 residues. Germline loops: CDR1 SGHKS, CDR2 YYEKEE (reference sequence). The V end lost 1 base, the J end lost 3 bases, and 8 bases lay between the germline ends. CDR3 bases: TGTGCCAGCAGCTTGACAGGCGACTACGAGCAGTACTTC. This codes for CASSLTGDYEQYF.

The J gene is TRBJ1-1, the V gene TRBV28; TRBD1 aligns across 10 bases. From germline, CDR1 is MDHEN and CDR2 SYDVKM. The CDR3 has 15 residues. Trimming took 7 bases from V and 5 from J; bases not matched to a gene: 10. In DNA, the CDR3 is TGTGCCAGCAATACCCCGGGACAGGGGTGGACTGAAGCTTTCTTT. Amino acids: CASNTPGQGWTEAFF.

V usage is TRBV18 and J usage is TRBJ2-7, with 11 bases matching TRBD1. From germline, CDR1 is KGHSH and CDR2 LQKENI. CDR3 length: 16 amino acids. V trimming: 1 base; J trimming: 2 bases; junction bases outside the gene matches: 4. The CDR3 nucleotides are TGTGCCAGCTCACCACAGGGGACAGGGGGTCCCTACGAGCAGTACTTC. As protein: CASSPQGTGGPYEQYF.